The subject of this entry is one TCR beta chain. This specimen comes from a study of blood T cell repertoires in COVID-19. Assignment of participants to cohorts was predicated upon participant-reported clinical history. Two negative PCRs, clearance, or symptom resolution had been documented for recovered Cohort 3 donors. Germline assignment: CDR1 PRHDT and CDR2 FYEKMQ (reference sequence). This CDR3 region has 14 residues. Trimming left V 2 bases short and J 6 bases short, with 13 bases between. The assay was immunoSEQ multiplex PCR, and TCRdb's table has in-frame clones only and misses some. This table has roughly 520,000 clones, roughly 90% appearing once.

The gene calls are TRBV13 and TRBJ1-2; a possible D gene is TRBD1 (6 bases). This receptor was identified in a woman between 40 and 55 years old who had recovered from COVID-19. Sequencing used PBMCs or T cells enriched from blood (not recorded which). CDR3 sequence (DNA): TGTGCCAGCAGCTTAAGGGGGGGGGCTGATGGCTACACCTTC. This translates into CASSLRGGADGYTF.